The present entry profiles one TCR beta chain with its context. Its specificity is not known. Clinical symptoms, serum thyroxine and TRAb, thyroid ultrasound and orbital computed tomography were used for the diagnoses. V was pared by 1 base and J by 1 base, with 11 bases between. The CDR3 length is 15 residues. CDR1 is SQVTM, CDR2 ANQGSEA, per germline. The data stem from a study of T cells in Graves' hyperthyroidism and ophthalmopathy. Looking at the study overall: Before treatment of any kind, peripheral blood was taken at initial diagnosis. General study findings and limits: In blood, most of the thyroid clonotypes expanded above 0.001 were also present.

Authors of the study amplified TCR beta CDR3 regions from RNA transcripts. HTBI primers were used for first-round RT-PCR of the TCR CDR3. TCRdb processed the multiplex PCR reads anew with MiXCR; each CDR3 protein has one entry. The data contain over 650,000 distinct CDR3 sequences, approximately 16% of them singletons. This chain connects TRBV29-1 to TRBJ2-1; no clear D gene. The receptor's source is a man aged 18 to 35 with Graves' hyperthyroidism. The sample comprised blood. The CDR3 bases are TGCAGCGTTGAAGTAGGAGCGCAGTCCTACAATGAGCAGTTCTTC. The encoded protein is CSVEVGAQSYNEQFF.